The 29 T cell receptor beta chains below come from one sample, sequenced in a study of long-term antiretroviral therapy in people with HIV. With survey level as its setting, the immunoSEQ assay was v3.0. Data came from immunoSEQ multiplex PCR; TCRdb stores just in-frame clones and leaves some out. The sample lists 19,000 or so clones, roughly 78% seen once, with 6.5% to 10% in the top ten. The sequenced sample was unsorted PBMCs, obtained at the start of antiretroviral therapy. The receptors stem from a man aged 25-45 years with HIV.

The V gene is TRBV9, the J gene TRBJ2-7; 11 nucleotides match TRBD1. The germline V gene has CDR1 SGDLS and CDR2 YYNGEE. V trimming: 0 bases; J trimming: 4 bases; junction bases outside the gene matches: 9. This CDR3 has 17 residues. The CDR3 nucleotides read TGTGCCAGCAGCGTAGCTCCGCTGGGACAGGGGGAATACGAGCAGTACTTC. It codes for CASSVAPLGQGEYEQYF.

In its sample, this clone was seen once. The rearrangement links TRBV7-2 to TRBJ1-3; 8 bases align to TRBD1. This CDR3 is built from 16 residues. V shed 5 bases, J shed 0 bases, and the junction held 6 bases outside the gene matches. Germline V gene data show CDR1 as SGHTA and CDR2 as FQGNSA. Here the CDR3 DNA reads TGTGCCAGCAGCAAACAGGGGGTTCGCTCTGGAAACACCATATATTTT. Its protein product is CASSKQGVRSGNTIYF.

Turning to this clone: This specimen includes other DNA sequences encoding the same CDR3. This chain connects TRBV9 to TRBJ2-7; the match to TRBD1 covers 10 bases. Germline trimming cut 2 bases from V and 4 bases from J; bases unmatched to any gene: 3. Germline V gene sequence: CDR1 SGDLS, CDR2 YYNGEE. The CDR3 has 14 amino acids. The CDR3, as DNA: TGTGCCAGCAGCGTTGGGACAGGGGTGTACGAGCAGTACTTC. Its protein is CASSVGTGVYEQYF.

This chain connects TRBV12-5 to TRBJ2-1, with a weak D call TRBD1 (6 bases). Per the germline V gene, CDR1 is LGHNT and CDR2 is FRNRAP. V was shortened by 7 bases and J by 5 bases, with 15 bases between the two germline ends. The CDR3 sequence is 14 residues long. The CDR3 DNA follows: TGTGCTAGTGCCCTGGGGGCGCCCAACAATGAGCAGTTCTTC. It translates to CASALGAPNNEQFF.

A few counts support this clone. The chain is built from TRBV29-1 and TRBJ1-2, with TRBD1 matching 8 bases. The ends lost 6 bases at V and 2 bases at J; junction bases unmatched: 8. The germline CDR1 and CDR2 sequences are SQVTM and ANQGSEA. The CDR3 is made up of 14 amino acids. The CDR3 DNA reads TGCAGCGTAAATACAGGGGGTGGAAACTATGGCTACACCTTC. This gives the protein CSVNTGGGNYGYTF.

The CDR3: CATSRVTLAVHEQFF. CDR3 bases: TGTGCCACCAGCAGAGTAACCCTAGCGGTCCATGAGCAGTTCTTC. This sequence joins TRBV15 and TRBJ2-1, with TRBD2 identical over 7 bases. V was clipped by 1 base and J by 8 bases; unmatched bases: 8. The germline V gene encodes CDR1 LNHNV and CDR2 YYDKDF (reference sequence). This CDR3 is built from 15 residues.

V gene TRBV28 combines with J gene TRBJ2-1; 7 nucleotides line up with TRBD2. The germline CDR1 and CDR2 sequences are MDHEN and SYDVKM. The CDR3 has 15 amino acids. With 4 bases clipped from V and 3 bases from J, the junction kept 6 bases outside the gene matches. DNA of the CDR3: TGTGCCAGCAGTTCCGCCCGGGACTACTACAATGAGCAGTTCTTC. It is translated as CASSSARDYYNEQFF.

The chain combines TRBV5-4 with TRBJ2-1; maybe TRBD2 (6 bases). The CDR3 runs 14 residues. Trimming shortened V by 1 base and J by 8 bases, and 13 bases separated the two germline ends. The germline CDR1 and CDR2 sequences are SGHNT and YYREEE (reference sequence). CDR3 residues: CASSLSGTGDEQFF. The CDR3 nucleotides are TGTGCCAGCAGCTTGTCCGGGACTGGGGATGAGCAGTTCTTC.

This clone was counted a single time. This chain connects TRBV7-2 to TRBJ1-2; TRBD1 agrees at 7 bases. V gave up 7 bases and J gave up 4 bases; unmatched junction bases: 12. Looked up from germline, CDR1 is SGHTA and CDR2 is FQGNSA. The length of the CDR3 is 15 residues. The DNA for the CDR3 is TGTGCCAGCACCCTCCGGGCAGGGGGAGGCTATGGCTACACCTTC. Its protein product is CASTLRAGGGYGYTF.

The chain employs TRBV6-5 and TRBJ2-7; 10 bases map to TRBD1. V was clipped by 0 bases and J by 4 bases; unmatched bases: 6. Germline loops: CDR1 MNHEY, CDR2 SVGAGI. This CDR3 spans 16 amino acids. Written as DNA, the CDR3 is TGTGCCAGCAGTTACTCATCCGGGGACAGGGGTTACGAGCAGTACTTC. Its protein is CASSYSSGDRGYEQYF.

The genes are TRBV30 and TRBJ1-3; D is undetermined. V was shortened by 6 bases and J by 5 bases, with 11 bases between the two germline ends. This CDR3 comprises 12 residues. Germline values: CDR1 GTSNPN, CDR2 SVGIG (reference sequence). The DNA for the CDR3 is TGTGCCTGTTCCGCTTCGAGAAACACCATATATTTT. Amino acid sequence: CACSASRNTIYF.

This clone was counted a few times. This chain connects TRBV27 to TRBJ2-1; no clear D gene. The CDR3 has 13 amino acids. The ends were cut back, 2 bases at V and 4 bases at J, with 6 bases in the middle. Germline lookup yields CDR1 MNHEY and CDR2 SMNVEV (reference sequence). The CDR3 sequence is CASSLNAYNEQFF. The CDR3 DNA reads TGTGCCAGCAGTTTAAACGCTTACAATGAGCAGTTCTTC.

The chain is built from TRBV7-9 and TRBJ2-4; D unclear. Trimming took 5 bases from V and 2 from J, leaving 19 bases between them. CDR3 length: 17 residues. CDR1 and CDR2 (germline): SEHNR, FQNEAQ (reference sequence). The CDR3 spells CASSLPVEPTPKNIQYF. As DNA, the CDR3 is TGTGCCAGCAGCCTCCCCGTGGAGCCAACACCCAAAAACATTCAGTACTTC.

The chain couples TRBV6-6 to TRBJ2-7, with TRBD2 identical over 14 bases. The junction had 7 bases not matched to a gene; V was cut back by 8 bases and J by 1 base. Germline CDR1 MNHNY, CDR2 SVGAGI (reference sequence). CDR3 length: 16 amino acids. For the CDR3, the DNA is TGTGCCAGCGCCGGGACTAGCGGGAGTCGGTCCTACGAGCAGTACTTC. This translates into CASAGTSGSRSYEQYF.

The chain links TRBV18 to TRBJ2-1; 7 bases map to TRBD2. V shed 3 bases and J 2 bases; nucleotides not matched to a gene: 1. The germline V gene has CDR1 KGHSH and CDR2 LQKENI. The CDR3 has 14 residues. CDR3 bases: TGTGCCAGCTCACCCGGGACTACCTACAATGAGCAGTTCTTC. Protein sequence: CASSPGTTYNEQFF.

This chain joins TRBV28 and TRBJ1-5; no definite D call. The ends were cut back, 3 bases at V and 0 bases at J, with 3 bases in the middle. The CDR3 is 13 amino acids. Looked up from germline, CDR1 is MDHEN and CDR2 is SYDVKM. The CDR3 reads CASSLTSNQPQHF. The CDR3 coding sequence is TGTGCCAGCAGTTTGACTAGCAATCAGCCCCAGCATTTT.

V usage is TRBV6-5 and J usage is TRBJ2-5, with D possibly matching TRBD2 (6 bases). Germline CDR1 reads MNHEY; CDR2 reads SVGAGI. This CDR3 region has 13 residues. V was clipped by 6 bases and J by 2 bases, with 10 bases between them. The CDR3 nucleotides are TGTGCCAGCAGCAGGGACTTGCAAGAGACCCAGTACTTC. Encoded protein: CASSRDLQETQYF.

This chain uses TRBV7-2 with TRBJ1-4; D not resolved. Germline loops: CDR1 SGHTA, CDR2 FQGNSA. This CDR3 is 14 amino acids long. V was clipped by 5 bases and J by 6 bases, with 13 bases between them. The CDR3 sequence is CASSPDGVDEKLFF. The CDR3 DNA follows: TGTGCCAGCAGCCCAGACGGCGTAGATGAAAAACTGTTTTTT. The whole variable domain, remainder taken from reference TRBV7-2 and TRBJ1-4, is GAGVSQSPSNKVTEKGKDVELRCDPISGHTALYWYRQSLGQGLEFLIYFQGNSAPDKSGLPSDRFSAERTGGSVSTLTIQRTQQEDSAVYLCASSPDGVDEKLFFGSGTQLSVL.

This clone has just one count. The chain recombines TRBV16 with TRBJ2-7, with TRBD1 matching over 11 bases. CDR3 length equals 15 residues. Looked up from germline, CDR1 is KGHSY and CDR2 is FQNENV. V lost 3 bases, J lost 6 bases, and 7 bases stayed unmatched. CDR3 region: CASSHSGTGGGEQYF. The CDR3 region has the DNA TGTGCCAGCAGCCATTCCGGGACAGGGGGAGGCGAGCAGTACTTC.

The chain employs TRBV7-2 and TRBJ1-3; TRBD1 matches at 9 bases. V lost 5 bases to trimming and J lost 4 bases; unmatched junction nucleotides: 6. The CDR3 consists of 15 residues. Germline loops: CDR1 SGHTA, CDR2 FQGNSA. CDR3 coding DNA: TGTGCCAGCAGCCGACGACAGGGGGTCGGAAACACCATATATTTT. Translation: CASSRRQGVGNTIYF. Variable domain in full (rest from reference TRBV7-2 and TRBJ1-3): GAGVSQSPSNKVTEKGKDVELRCDPISGHTALYWYRQSLGQGLEFLIYFQGNSAPDKSGLPSDRFSAERTGGSVSTLTIQRTQQEDSAVYLCASSRRQGVGNTIYFGEGSWLTVV.

The V call is TRBV23-1, the J call TRBJ1-5; a possible D gene is TRBD1 (5 bases). TRBV23-1 is an open reading frame, and its role is uncertain. The ends were cut back, 0 bases at V and 9 bases at J, with 15 bases in the middle. CDR3 length: 15 residues. The CDR3, as DNA: TGCGCCAGCAGTCAATCAGTCGGGGGGAAAGGGCCCCAGCATTTT. Protein: CASSQSVGGKGPQHF.

The rearrangement links TRBV7-8 to TRBJ2-7, with no clear D. Germline loops: CDR1 SGHVS, CDR2 FQNEAQ. Between the trimmed V and J ends, which lost 5 bases and 8 bases, there was a span of 13 bases. The CDR3 sequence is 12 residues long. The CDR3 nucleotides read TGTGCCAGCAGCCTCTTGGACGAACAGCAGTACTTC. It specifies CASSLLDEQQYF.

This chain links TRBV15 with TRBJ1-5; D is unresolved. Trimming took 0 bases from V and 5 from J, leaving 14 bases between them. Germline assignment: CDR1 LNHNV and CDR2 YYDKDF (reference sequence). The CDR3 loop spans 16 amino acids. The CDR3 nucleotides are TGTGCCACCAGCAGAGATCGGGGTGGTTCGCATCAGCCCCAGCATTTT. It codes for CATSRDRGGSHQPQHF. Full variable domain (rest looked up from reference TRBV15 and TRBJ1-5): DAMVIQNPRYQVTQFGKPVTLSCSQTLNHNVMYWYQQKSSQAPKLLFHYYDKDFNNEADTPDNFQSRRPNTSFCFLDIRSPGLGDTAMYLCATSRDRGGSHQPQHFGDGTRLSIL.

This chain joins TRBV2 and TRBJ2-7, with 7 bases fitting TRBD1. This CDR3 is 14 amino acids long. The V and J ends lost 6 bases and 4 bases, in that order; junction bases with no gene match: 9. In germline, CDR1 is SNHLY, CDR2 FYNNEI. CDR3 nucleotide sequence: TGTGCCAGCAGAATAACAGGGGCTGGATACGAGCAGTACTTC. This codes for CASRITGAGYEQYF. Complete variable domain (other parts from reference TRBV2 and TRBJ2-7): EPEVTQTPSHQVTQMGQEVILRCVPISNHLYFYWYRQILGQKVEFLVSFYNNEISEKSEIFDDQFSVERPDGSNFTLKIRSTKLEDSAMYFCASRITGAGYEQYFGPGTRLTVT.

This clone showed up just once. J is TRBJ2-3 and V is TRBV5-1, with 10 bases fitting TRBD2. The ends lost 5 bases at V and 10 bases at J; junction bases unmatched: 16. Germline values: CDR1 SGHRS, CDR2 YFSETQ. The CDR3 covers 16 residues. The CDR3 DNA reads as TGCGCCAGCAGTTGGGTGATAGCGGGAGGATCGGGCGCGCAGTATTTT. Its protein is CASSWVIAGGSGAQYF.

V is TRBV6-5 and J is TRBJ2-5, with D possibly being TRBD1 (7 bases). V was shortened by 1 base and J by 5 bases, with 17 bases between the two germline ends. CDR1 and CDR2 (germline): MNHEY, SVGAGI. This CDR3 comprises 16 residues. As DNA, the CDR3 is TGTGCCAGCAGTTACTTGGCCACGACAGGGAGGGAGACCCAGTACTTC. It encodes CASSYLATTGRETQYF.

V is TRBV4-3 and J is TRBJ1-1; no clear D gene. CDR3 length: 15 residues. V was shortened by 0 bases and J by 0 bases, with 8 bases between the two germline ends. Germline CDR1 is LGHNA and CDR2 is YSLEER. The CDR3 is CASSQDPSLNTEAFF. CDR3 sequence (DNA): TGCGCCAGCAGCCAAGATCCCAGCTTGAACACTGAAGCTTTCTTT.

This chain links TRBV4-2 with TRBJ2-5; 9 nucleotides align to TRBD2. J was trimmed by 1 base and V by 5 bases; bases with no gene match: 11. In germline, CDR1 is LGHNA, CDR2 YNFKEQ. The CDR3 extends over 17 amino acids. DNA of the CDR3: TGTGCCAGCAGCTTGGGACTAGCTAGGGGTATCCAAGAGACCCAGTACTTC. Residues: CASSLGLARGIQETQYF.

The chain joins TRBV4-2 to TRBJ2-2; 11 nucleotides agree with TRBD2. This CDR3 has 16 residues. From germline, CDR1 is LGHNA and CDR2 YNFKEQ. The V and J ends lost 4 bases and 9 bases, in that order; junction bases with no gene match: 10. DNA for the CDR3: TGTGCCAGCAGCCCACTGGGACTAGCGGACCTCAGGGAGCTGTTTTTT. This codes for CASSPLGLADLRELFF.